A selection of T cell receptor beta chains follows, all from one sample in a study of T cells after posttransplantation cyclophosphamide. Sequencing used immunoSEQ multiplex PCR; TCRdb keeps in-frame clones, though not all of them. This table has some 21,000 clones, 95% to 99% appearing once. Sequencing used naive CD8+ T cells sorted from PBMCs. Source of these receptors: a man aged 40-49 years in good health, CMV-negative, and a related stem cell transplant donor. The CDR3 runs from the conserved cysteine through the conserved F or W.

V	J	length	CDR3
TRBV9	TRBJ1-2	17	CASSVDSTGTRPYGYTF
TRBV29-1	TRBJ2-7	13	CSVEDTASYEQYF
TRBV7-8	TRBJ2-2	15	CASSFGTSNTGELFF
TRBV19	TRBJ1-1	15	CASTPGGPANTEAFF
TRBV15	TRBJ2-1	15	CATSRAGVGYNEQFF
TRBV4-1	TRBJ2-1	12	CASSPTGGEQFF
TRBV5-1	TRBJ1-1	13	CASSRDRNTEAFF
TRBV4-1	TRBJ2-3	17	CASSHWTSGSGTDTQYF
TRBV27	TRBJ2-1	15	CASSLSASSYNEQFF
TRBV6-1	TRBJ2-3	14	CASSETGGTDTQYF
TRBV15	TRBJ2-5	15	CATSRSYRVSETQYF
TRBV6-5	TRBJ1-1	13	CASSYGRGTEAFF
TRBV7-9	TRBJ1-5	14	CASSLAGVNQPQHF
TRBV9	TRBJ1-4	12	CASSAQGEKLFF
TRBV2	TRBJ1-1	17	CASSAPGQGLLYTEAFF
TRBV5-4	TRBJ1-4	15	CASSRRFATNEKLFF
TRBV19	TRBJ2-1	12	CASNSGGNEQFF
TRBV4-1	TRBJ2-7	14	CASSQDAQYYEQYF
TRBV4-2	TRBJ2-7	15	CASSRQEGAQEEQYF
TRBV9	TRBJ2-1	15	CASSAHPGEGDEQFF
TRBV6-1	TRBJ1-4	18	CASSDKDQGAALNEKLFF
TRBV7-2	TRBJ2-1	17	CASSLASGGIIYNEQFF
TRBV7-8	TRBJ2-7	13	CASSLRETYEQYF
TRBV5-5	TRBJ2-7	17	CASSSITSPGQGYEQYF
TRBV6-5	TRBJ2-2	15	CASSYVSVNTGELFF
TRBV28	TRBJ1-6	15	CASSLLGEGNSPLHF
TRBV28	TRBJ2-1	14	CASSLGRESDEQFF
TRBV27	TRBJ2-1	15	CASSLWGGGPGEQFF
TRBV15	TRBJ2-1	16	CATSGAMGQQVYEQFF
TRBV2	TRBJ2-1	17	CASRNRLTSGPVNEQFF
TRBV25-1	TRBJ2-2	15	CASSERAGDVGELFF
TRBV7-8	TRBJ2-7	16	CASSSPDRGYSYEQYF
TRBV28	TRBJ2-2	15	CASSPTGPNTGELFF
TRBV5-4	TRBJ2-5	13	CASEDRGKETQYF
TRBV4-1	TRBJ2-1	18	CASSQERSGGTPYNEQFF
TRBV28	TRBJ2-1	13	CASSLEGYNEQFF
TRBV27	TRBJ1-5	15	CASRVIGYSNQPQHF
TRBV15	TRBJ2-3	17	CATARLAGGPGTDTQYF
TRBV25-1	TRBJ1-1	15	CASSEIQGGLTEAFF
TRBV6-5	TRBJ2-5	13	CASSQGYQETQYF
TRBV4-1	TRBJ2-7	14	CASSYGTSGDEQYF
TRBV30	TRBJ2-2	11	CAWSGGGELFF
TRBV29-1	TRBJ2-1	12	CSVAIGVNEQFF
TRBV11-2	TRBJ2-3	16	CASSSIAGGVTDTQYF
TRBV5-5	TRBJ2-7	14	CASSLAQGTYEQYF
TRBV28	TRBJ2-5	16	CASSSWTSGRGETQYF
TRBV11-3	TRBJ1-1	17	CASSSWGDTGPNTEAFF